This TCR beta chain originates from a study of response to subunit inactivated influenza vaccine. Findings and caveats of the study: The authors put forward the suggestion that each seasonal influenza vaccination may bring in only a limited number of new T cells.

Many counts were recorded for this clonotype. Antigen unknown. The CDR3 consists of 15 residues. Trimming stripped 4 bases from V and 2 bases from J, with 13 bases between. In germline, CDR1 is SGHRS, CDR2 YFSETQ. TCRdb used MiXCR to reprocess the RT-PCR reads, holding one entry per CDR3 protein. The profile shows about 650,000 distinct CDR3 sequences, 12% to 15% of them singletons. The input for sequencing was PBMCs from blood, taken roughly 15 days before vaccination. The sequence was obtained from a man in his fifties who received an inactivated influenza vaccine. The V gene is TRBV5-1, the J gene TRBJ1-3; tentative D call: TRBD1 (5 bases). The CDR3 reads CASSHPDSAGNTIYF. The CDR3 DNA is TGCGCCAGCAGCCACCCTGACAGCGCTGGAAACACCATATATTTT.